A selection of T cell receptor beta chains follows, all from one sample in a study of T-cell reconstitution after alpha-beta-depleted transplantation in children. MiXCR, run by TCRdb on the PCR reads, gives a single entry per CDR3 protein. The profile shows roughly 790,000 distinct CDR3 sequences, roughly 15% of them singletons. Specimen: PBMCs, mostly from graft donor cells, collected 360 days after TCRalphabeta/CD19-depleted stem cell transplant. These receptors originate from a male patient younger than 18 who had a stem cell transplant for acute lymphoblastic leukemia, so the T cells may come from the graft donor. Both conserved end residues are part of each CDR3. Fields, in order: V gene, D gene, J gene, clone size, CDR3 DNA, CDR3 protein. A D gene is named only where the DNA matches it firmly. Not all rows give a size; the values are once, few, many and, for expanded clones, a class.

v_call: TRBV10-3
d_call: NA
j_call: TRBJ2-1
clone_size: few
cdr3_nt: TGTGCCATCAGCCGACAGGACAATGAGCAGTTCTTC
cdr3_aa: CAISRQDNEQFF

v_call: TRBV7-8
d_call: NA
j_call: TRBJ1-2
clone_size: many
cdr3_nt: TGTGCCAGCAGCTTAGTGGGGGCACCGGGAGTCACCTTC
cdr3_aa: CASSLVGAPGVTF

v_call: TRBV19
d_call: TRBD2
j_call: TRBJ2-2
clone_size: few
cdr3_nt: TGTGCCAGTAGTGTCCTGCCGGGGGGGTTCGGGGAGCTGTTTTTT
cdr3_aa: CASSVLPGGFGELFF

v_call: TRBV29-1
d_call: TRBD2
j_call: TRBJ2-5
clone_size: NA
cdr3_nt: TGCAGCGTTGATGGGGTAGCGGGAGGGCTGCGCAACCAAGAGACCCAGTACTTC
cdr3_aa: CSVDGVAGGLRNQETQYF

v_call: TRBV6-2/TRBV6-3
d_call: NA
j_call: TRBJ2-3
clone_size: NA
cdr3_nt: TGTGCCAGCAGTTACTCCAGGGTGGTAGGGTATTTT
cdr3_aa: CASSYSRVVGYF

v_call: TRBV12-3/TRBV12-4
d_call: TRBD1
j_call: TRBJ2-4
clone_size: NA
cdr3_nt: TGTGCCAGCAGTGCCCGGGGACAGGGGGGAATAAACATTCAGTACTTC
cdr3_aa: CASSARGQGGINIQYF

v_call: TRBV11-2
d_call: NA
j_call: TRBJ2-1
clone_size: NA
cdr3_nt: TGTGCCAGCAGCTTAGATATAAGCTTATGGGGGTATGAGCAGTTCTTC
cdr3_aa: CASSLDISLWGYEQFF

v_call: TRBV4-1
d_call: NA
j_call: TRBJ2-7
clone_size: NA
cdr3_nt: TGCGCCAGCAGCCAAGTCCCAGGCCGGACCTACGAGCAGTACTTC
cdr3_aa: CASSQVPGRTYEQYF

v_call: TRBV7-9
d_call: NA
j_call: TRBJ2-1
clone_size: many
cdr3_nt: TGTGCCAGCAGAGGGCTAGGATACAATGAGCAGTTCTTC
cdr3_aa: CASRGLGYNEQFF

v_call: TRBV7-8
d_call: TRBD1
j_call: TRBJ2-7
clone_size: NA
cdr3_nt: TGTGCCAGCAGCTTAGCGGAGCTGGGACAGGGGTTTCGCTACGAGCAGTACTTC
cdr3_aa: CASSLAELGQGFRYEQYF

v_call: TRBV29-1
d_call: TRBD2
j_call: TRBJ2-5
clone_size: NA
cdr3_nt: TGCAGCGCCCCTTTAGCGGGAGGGTTCGAAGAGACCCAGTACTTC
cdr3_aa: CSAPLAGGFEETQYF

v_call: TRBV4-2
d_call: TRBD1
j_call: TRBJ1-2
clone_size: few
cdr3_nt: TGTGCCAGCAGCCAAGATCTGGGGACAGGACGAGGTTATGGCTACACCTTC
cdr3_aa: CASSQDLGTGRGYGYTF

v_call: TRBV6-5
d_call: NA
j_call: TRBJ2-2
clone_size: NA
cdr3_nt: TGTGCCAGCAGCCGCCGGGGGCAGCGGAACACCGGGGAGCTGTTTTTT
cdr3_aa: CASSRRGQRNTGELFF

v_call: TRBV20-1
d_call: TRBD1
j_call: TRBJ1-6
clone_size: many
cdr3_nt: TGCAGTGCGGAGTCTAGGGGACAGGGGAATTCACCCCTCCACTTT
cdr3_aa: CSAESRGQGNSPLHF

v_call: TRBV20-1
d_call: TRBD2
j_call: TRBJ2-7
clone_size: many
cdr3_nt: TGCAGTGCTCCGAGACTAGCGGGAGTCTACGAGCAGTACTTC
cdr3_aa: CSAPRLAGVYEQYF

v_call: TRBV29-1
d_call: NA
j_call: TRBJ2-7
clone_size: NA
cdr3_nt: TGCAGCGTTGGTGGGGGGCGCCTCGTCTACGAGCAGTACTTC
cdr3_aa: CSVGGGRLVYEQYF

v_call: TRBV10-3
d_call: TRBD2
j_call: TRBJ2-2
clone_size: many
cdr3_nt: TGTGCCATCAGGACAGGGACTAGCGGGAGTGGGGAGCTGTTTTTT
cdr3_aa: CAIRTGTSGSGELFF

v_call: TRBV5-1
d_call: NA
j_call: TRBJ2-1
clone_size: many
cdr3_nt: TGCGCCAGCAGCTCTCAGGGATTCAATGAGCAGTTCTTC
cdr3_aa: CASSSQGFNEQFF

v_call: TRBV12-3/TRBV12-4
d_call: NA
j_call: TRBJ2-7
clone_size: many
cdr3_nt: TGTGCCAGCAGTTGGTCAGCATGGCTATACGAGCAGTACTTC
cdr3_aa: CASSWSAWLYEQYF

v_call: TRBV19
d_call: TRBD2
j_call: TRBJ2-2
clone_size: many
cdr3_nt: TGTGCCAGTAGTATAGATCGGCTAGCGGGATACACCGGGGAGCTGTTTTTT
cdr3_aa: CASSIDRLAGYTGELFF

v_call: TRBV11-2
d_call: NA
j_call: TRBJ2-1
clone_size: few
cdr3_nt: TGTGCCAGCAGCACCCCAGGGGAGCAGTTCTTC
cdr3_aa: CASSTPGEQFF

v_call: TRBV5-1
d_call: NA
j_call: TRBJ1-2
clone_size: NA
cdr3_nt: TGCGCCAGCAGATGGACCGAAGCTAACTATGGCTACACCTTC
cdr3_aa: CASRWTEANYGYTF

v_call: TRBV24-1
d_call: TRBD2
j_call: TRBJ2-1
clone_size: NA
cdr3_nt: TGTGCCACCAGTGACGGTAGCGGGAGCGGGAATGAGCAGTTCTTC
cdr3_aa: CATSDGSGSGNEQFF

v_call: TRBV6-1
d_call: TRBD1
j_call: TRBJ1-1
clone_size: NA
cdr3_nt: TGTGCCAGCAGGCGGACAGGGGAAGGCACTGAAGCTTTCTTT
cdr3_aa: CASRRTGEGTEAFF

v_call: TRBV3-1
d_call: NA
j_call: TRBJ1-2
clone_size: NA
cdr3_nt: TGTGCCAGCAGCCAGTTTACTCGTTACTATGGCTACACCTTC
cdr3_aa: CASSQFTRYYGYTF

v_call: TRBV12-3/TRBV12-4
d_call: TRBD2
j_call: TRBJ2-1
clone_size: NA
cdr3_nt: TGTGCCAGCAGTTTTAGACGGGGGGGCAATGAGCAGTTCTTC
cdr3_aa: CASSFRRGGNEQFF

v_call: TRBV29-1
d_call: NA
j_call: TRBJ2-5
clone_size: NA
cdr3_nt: TGCAGCGTATGGGGCTATTCACAAGAGACCCAGTACTTC
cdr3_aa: CSVWGYSQETQYF

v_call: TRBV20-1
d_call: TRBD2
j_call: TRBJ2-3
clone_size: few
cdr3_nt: TGCAGTGCTAGAGGGTTACTAGCGGGATATTTGGGTGGCACAGATACGCAGTATTTT
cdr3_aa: CSARGLLAGYLGGTDTQYF

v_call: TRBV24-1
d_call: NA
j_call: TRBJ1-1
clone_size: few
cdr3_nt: TGTGCCACCAGTGAATCTGACGGGAACACTGAAGCTTTCTTT
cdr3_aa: CATSESDGNTEAFF

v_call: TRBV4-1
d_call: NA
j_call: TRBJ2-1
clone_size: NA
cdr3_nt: TGCGCCAGCAGCTCACTTATGCCGGGGATGTATGAGCAGTTCTTC
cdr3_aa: CASSSLMPGMYEQFF

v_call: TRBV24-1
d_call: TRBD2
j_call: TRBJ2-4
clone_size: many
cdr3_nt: TGTGCCACCAGTGATAGGCAGGGACTAGCGGGAGCCAAAAACATTCAGTACTTC
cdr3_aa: CATSDRQGLAGAKNIQYF

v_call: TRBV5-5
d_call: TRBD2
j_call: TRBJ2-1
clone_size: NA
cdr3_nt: TGTGCCAGCAGCTCCGGGGGGGTAGGGGGGTACAATGAGCAGTTCTTC
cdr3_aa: CASSSGGVGGYNEQFF

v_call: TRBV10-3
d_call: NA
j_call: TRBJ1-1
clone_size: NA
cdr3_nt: TGTGCCATCTCAATGATGCATTCTGACACTGAAGCTTTCTTT
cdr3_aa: CAISMMHSDTEAFF

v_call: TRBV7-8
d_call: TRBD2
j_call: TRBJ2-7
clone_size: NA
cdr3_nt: TGTGCCAGCAGCTTCGCCGGACTAGGCGAGCAGTACTTC
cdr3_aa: CASSFAGLGEQYF

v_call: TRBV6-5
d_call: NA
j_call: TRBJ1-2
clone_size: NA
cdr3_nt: TGTGCCAGCAGTGATGGGGGCAGCTACACCTTC
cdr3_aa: CASSDGGSYTF

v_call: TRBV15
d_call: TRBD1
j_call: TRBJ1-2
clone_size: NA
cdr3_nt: TGTGCCACCAGCAGTGGACCCGGGACAGGGATAAACTATGGCTACACCTTC
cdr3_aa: CATSSGPGTGINYGYTF

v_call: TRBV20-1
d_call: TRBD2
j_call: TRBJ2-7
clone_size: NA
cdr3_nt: TGCTGTGCTAGAGAGTGGGGTACTAGCGGGAGGCCCTACGAGCAGTACTTC
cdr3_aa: CCAREWGTSGRPYEQYF

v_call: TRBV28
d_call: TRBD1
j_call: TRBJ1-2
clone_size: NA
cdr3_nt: TGTGCCAGCAGACTGGACAGGGCAAGTGGCTACACCTTC
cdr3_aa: CASRLDRASGYTF

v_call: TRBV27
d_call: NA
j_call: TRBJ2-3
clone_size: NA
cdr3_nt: TGTGCCAGCAGTTTTACGGGGGCGCATGAGCGGACGCAGTATTTT
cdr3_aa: CASSFTGAHERTQYF

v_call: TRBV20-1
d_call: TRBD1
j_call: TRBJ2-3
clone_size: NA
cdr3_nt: TGCAGTGCGTCGTGGGACAGGTTGACAGATACGCAGTATTTT
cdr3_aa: CSASWDRLTDTQYF

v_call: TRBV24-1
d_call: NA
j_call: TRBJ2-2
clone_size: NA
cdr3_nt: TGTGCCACCAGTAGGTGGTCAGGGGGGTACACCGGGGAGCTGTTTTTT
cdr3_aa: CATSRWSGGYTGELFF

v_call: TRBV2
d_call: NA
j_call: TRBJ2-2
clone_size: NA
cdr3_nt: TGTGCCAGCAGTGTAGCGCGGAACGGGGTAGCCCTTTCGAACACCGGGGAGCTGTTTTTT
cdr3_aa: CASSVARNGVALSNTGELFF

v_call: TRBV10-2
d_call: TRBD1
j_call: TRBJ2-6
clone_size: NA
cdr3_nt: TGCGCCACCCAAACAGGGGCTGGGGCCAACGTCCTGACTTTC
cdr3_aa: CATQTGAGANVLTF

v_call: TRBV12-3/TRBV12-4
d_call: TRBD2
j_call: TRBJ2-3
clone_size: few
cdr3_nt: TGTGCCAGCAGAGAGGCGGGAGGGAGCACAGATACGCAGTATTTT
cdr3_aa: CASREAGGSTDTQYF

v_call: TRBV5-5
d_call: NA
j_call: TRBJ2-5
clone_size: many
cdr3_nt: TGTGCCAGCAGCTCAGCCGGGGACCCCGGAGAGACCCAGTACTTC
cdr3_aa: CASSSAGDPGETQYF

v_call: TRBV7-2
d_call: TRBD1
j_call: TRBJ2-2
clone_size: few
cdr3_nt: TGTGCCAGCAGCTTAGTGACAGGGGGGAGCGGGGAGCTGTTTTTT
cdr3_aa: CASSLVTGGSGELFF